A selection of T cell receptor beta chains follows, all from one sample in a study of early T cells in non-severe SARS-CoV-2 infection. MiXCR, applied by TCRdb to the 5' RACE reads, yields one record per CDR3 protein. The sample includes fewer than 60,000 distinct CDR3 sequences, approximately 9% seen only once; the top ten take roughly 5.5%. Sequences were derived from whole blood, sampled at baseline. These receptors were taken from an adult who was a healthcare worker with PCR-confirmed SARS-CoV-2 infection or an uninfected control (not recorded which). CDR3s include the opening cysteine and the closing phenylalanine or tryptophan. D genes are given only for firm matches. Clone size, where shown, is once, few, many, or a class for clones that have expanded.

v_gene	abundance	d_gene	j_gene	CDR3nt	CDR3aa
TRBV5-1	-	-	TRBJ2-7	TGCGCCAGCAGCTCTCCCCCGGGCAGGGAATTGGACGAGCAGTACTTC	CASSSPPGRELDEQYF
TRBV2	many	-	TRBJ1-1	TGTGCCAGCAGTGAGACTTATAGAGGCACTGAAGCTTTCTTT	CASSETYRGTEAFF
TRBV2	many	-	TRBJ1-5	TGTGCCAGCAGTGACCAACTCCAGCCCCAGCATTTT	CASSDQLQPQHF
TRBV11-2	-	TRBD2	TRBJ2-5	TGTGCCAGCAGCCCCGGGGTACTAGCGAGATACCAAGAGACCCAGTACTTC	CASSPGVLARYQETQYF
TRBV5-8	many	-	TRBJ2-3	TGTGCCAGCAGTTTGATGTCAGATACGCAGTATTTT	CASSLMSDTQYF
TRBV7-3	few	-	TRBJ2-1	TGTGCCAGCAGCCCACGGGCCAGCAATGAGCAGTTCTTC	CASSPRASNEQFF
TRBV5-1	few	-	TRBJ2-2	TGCGCCAGCAGCTACTCACCCGGGGAGCTGTTTTTT	CASSYSPGELFF
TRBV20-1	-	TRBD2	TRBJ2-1	TGCAGTGCTAGTGTGGGACTAGCAGAAAATCAGTTCTTC	CSASVGLAENQFF
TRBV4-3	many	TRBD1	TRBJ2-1	TGCGCCAGCAGCCAGGAAGTCTGGGGACAGGGTCTCTTAAGCTCCTACAATGAGCAGTTCTTC	CASSQEVWGQGLLSSYNEQFF
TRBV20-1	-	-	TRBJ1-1	TGCAGTGCTAGAACAGGGAACACTGAAGCTTTCTTT	CSARTGNTEAFF
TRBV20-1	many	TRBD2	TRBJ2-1	TGCAGTGCTAGAGTATTAATAGCGGGAGGGTATGAGCAGTTCTTC	CSARVLIAGGYEQFF
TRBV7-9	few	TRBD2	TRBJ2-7	TGTGCCAGCAGCCCTTGGGGACTAGCGGGAGGGGTAACCTACGAGCAGTACTTC	CASSPWGLAGGVTYEQYF
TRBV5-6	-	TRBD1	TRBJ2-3	TGTGCCAGCAGCCCGCGACAGGGAAATAGAGATACGCAGTATTTT	CASSPRQGNRDTQYF
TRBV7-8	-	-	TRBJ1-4	TGTGCCAGCAGCTCGAGGGGGAATAGTGAAAAACTGTTTTTT	CASSSRGNSEKLFF
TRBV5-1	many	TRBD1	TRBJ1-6	TGCGCCAGCAGCATCAAGGGACAGGGGTCACCCCTCCACTTT	CASSIKGQGSPLHF
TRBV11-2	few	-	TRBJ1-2	TGTGCCAGCAGCTTAAGGGCAGAGGCGGACTATGGCTACACCTTC	CASSLRAEADYGYTF
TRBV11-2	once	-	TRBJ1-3	TGTGCCAGCAGCTCCCTCAAAGCAGGGGAGTCCTACGCCCGAAACACCATATATTTT	CASSSLKAGESYARNTIYF
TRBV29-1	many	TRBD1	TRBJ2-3	TGCAGCGCCCTGGACAGGCGAAACATTCAAGATACGCAGTATTTT	CSALDRRNIQDTQYF
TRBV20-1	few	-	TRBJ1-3	TGCAGTGCTAGAGATCATTCTCGGGGGAATGGAAACACCATATATTTT	CSARDHSRGNGNTIYF
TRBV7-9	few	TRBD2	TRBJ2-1	TGTGCCAGCAGCTTAGCGGGCGGGAGGCTCAACAATGAGCAGTTCTTC	CASSLAGGRLNNEQFF
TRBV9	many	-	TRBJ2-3	TGTGCCAGCAGCGCGCTAGCGGATACGCAGTATTTT	CASSALADTQYF
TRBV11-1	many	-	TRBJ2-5	TGTGCCAGCAGCTACGAAGAGACCCAGTACTTC	CASSYEETQYF
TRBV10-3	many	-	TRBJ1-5	TGTGCCATCAGTGAGTTGACTACCAATCAGCCCCAGCATTTT	CAISELTTNQPQHF